Listed here are 3 T cell receptor beta chains from one sample, sequenced in a study of radiotherapy plus CTLA-4 blockade in lung cancer (dated by TCRdb to between 2018 and 2020). The library was produced with the immunoSEQ multiplex PCR assay. TCRdb holds this immuneACCESS table with in-frame rearrangements only. Some clones are missing; in checked studies, unresolved V genes explain under half, and the rest has no known cause. The sample table shows about 86,000 clones, and roughly four fifths are seen once. Jointly, the top ten make up 0.75% to 0.85% of the sample. Sample: peripheral blood, taken from a patient treated with radiotherapy plus ipilimumab. The source of these receptors is a human donor with non-small cell lung cancer who had stable disease on radiotherapy plus ipilimumab.

There are a few counts of this clone. This rearrangement joins TRBV6-5 to TRBJ2-7, with 8 bases lining up with TRBD1. J was trimmed by 4 bases and V by 5 bases; bases with no gene match: 7. CDR1 is MNHEY and CDR2 is SVGAGI in the germline V gene. This CDR3 region has 14 residues. CDR3 coding DNA: TGTGCCAGCAGTGATTATACAGGGGGGTACGAGCAGTACTTC. Its translation is CASSDYTGGYEQYF.

The chain combines TRBV18 with TRBJ2-1; D unclear. This CDR3 is 13 amino acids long. Germline loops: CDR1 KGHSH, CDR2 LQKENI. Trimming stripped 8 bases from V and 4 bases from J, with 12 bases between. The CDR3 is CASVGQKYNEQFF. CDR3 bases: TGTGCCAGCGTCGGTCAGAAGTACAATGAGCAGTTCTTC.

The genes are TRBV28 and TRBJ1-5; maybe TRBD1 (5 bases). This CDR3 is 13 amino acids long. Germline V gene lookup returns CDR1 MDHEN and CDR2 SYDVKM. Trimming took 3 bases from V and 6 from J, leaving 9 bases between them. CDR3 loop: CASSLGGTQPQHF. The CDR3 DNA reads TGTGCCAGCAGTTTGGGGGGTACTCAGCCCCAGCATTTT.